A selection of T cell receptor beta chains follows, all from one sample in a study of control samples from healthy donors and cancer patients. Sequencing was performed with immunoSEQ multiplex PCR; in TCRdb, only in-frame clones are kept and a portion is missing. This table holds roughly 88,000 clones, roughly 90% found once. Sequenced input: blood. These receptors came from a woman aged 25-40 years in good health. Both conserved end residues are part of each CDR3. The order of the fields is D gene, J gene, clone size, V gene, CDR3 length, CDR3 DNA, CDR3 protein. The D gene is left open where the match is weak. Not all rows give a size; the values are once, few, many and, for expanded clones, a class.

TRBD1 TRBJ2-1 NA TRBV4-2 16 TGTGCCAGCAGCCAACCGACAGGGGGCTTCTACAATGAGCAGTTCTTC CASSQPTGGFYNEQFF
NA TRBJ2-6 NA TRBV28 14 TGTGCCAGCAGTTTGACGGCCTGGGCCAACGTCCTGACTTTC CASSLTAWANVLTF
TRBD1 TRBJ1-1 NA TRBV18 15 TGTGCCAGCTCACCTACCGGGACAGGGAACACTGAAGCTTTCTTT CASSPTGTGNTEAFF
NA TRBJ2-1 NA TRBV10-3 12 TGTGCCATGGCACTAGTCCAGAATGAGCAGTTCTTC CAMALVQNEQFF
TRBD2 TRBJ2-7 NA TRBV9 16 TGTGCCAGCAGCGCCACCGGGGGGGCCTACTCCTACGAGCAGTACTTC CASSATGGAYSYEQYF
NA TRBJ1-2 NA TRBV18 14 TGTGCCAGCTCACCAGGGGTAGGGAACTATGGCTACACCTTC CASSPGVGNYGYTF
TRBD2 TRBJ2-1 NA TRBV7-2 16 TGTGCCAGCAGCTTAGCCGGGACTAGGGGGAACAATGAGCAGTTCTTC CASSLAGTRGNNEQFF
NA TRBJ1-1 NA TRBV6-5 14 TGTGCCAGCCACAGGCCCGGGAGTATCACTGAAGCTTTCTTT CASHRPGSITEAFF
NA TRBJ2-5 NA TRBV4-2 16 TGTGCCACTTCTCGTGACGGGGGCAAAGGAGGAGAGACCCAGTACTTC CATSRDGGKGGETQYF
NA TRBJ1-6 NA TRBV7-3 17 TGTGCCAGCAGCCCCCAGGATCCTACAAGGCCTCGGTCACCCCTCCACTTT CASSPQDPTRPRSPLHF
NA TRBJ2-7 NA TRBV3-1/TRBV3-2 13 TGTGCCAGCAGCCCGGAAGAGGGCAGCCAGGGGTACTTC CASSPEEGSQGYF
NA TRBJ2-7 NA TRBV7-9 13 TGTGCCAGTGGAGTCTCGGGAAGCTACGAGCAGTACTTC CASGVSGSYEQYF
NA TRBJ2-2 once TRBV28 16 TGTGCCAGCAGTCCCTCTGGGGGGCAGAGAACCGGGGAGCTGTTTTTT CASSPSGGQRTGELFF
NA TRBJ1-1 NA TRBV10-2 14 TGCGCCAGCAAACCTCAGGGCCCGAACACTGAAGCTTTCTTT CASKPQGPNTEAFF
TRBD1 TRBJ1-1 NA TRBV30 15 TGTGCCTGTTCACCGGGACAGCTTATGAACACTGAAGCTTTCTTT CACSPGQLMNTEAFF
NA TRBJ2-2 NA TRBV10-2 12 TGCGCCAGCGCCACGAACACCGGGGAGCTGTTTTTT CASATNTGELFF
TRBD2 TRBJ2-2 NA TRBV6-5 15 TGTGCCAGCTCCGGTCGGGGGGGAAACACCGGGGAGCTGTTTTTT CASSGRGGNTGELFF
NA TRBJ1-5 NA TRBV5-4 15 TGTGCCAGCAGCTTGGGAGGGGGGAGCAATCAGCCCCAGCATTTT CASSLGGGSNQPQHF
NA TRBJ1-1 NA TRBV7-9 13 TGTGCCAGCAGCTTAGCCGGCCCGGCCGTGGCTTTCTTT CASSLAGPAVAFF
NA TRBJ1-1 NA TRBV28 12 TGTGCCAGCAGTATCCCCCTCACGCGAGCTTTCTTT CASSIPLTRAFF
NA TRBJ1-5 NA TRBV12-5 13 TGTGCTAGTGGTCGGGCTAGCAATCAGCCCCAGCATTTT CASGRASNQPQHF
NA TRBJ2-7 once TRBV12-5 14 TGTGCTAGTGCCCCTGGAGGGGCTTCCTACGAGCAGTACTTC CASAPGGASYEQYF
TRBD1 TRBJ1-1 NA TRBV5-6 13 TGTGCCAGCAGCTGGATGGGACAGCCTGAAGCTTTCTTT CASSWMGQPEAFF
NA TRBJ2-6 NA TRBV6-2/TRBV6-3 16 TGTGCCAGCAGTGGGCAGGGAAGCTCTGGGGCCAACGTCCTGACTTTC CASSGQGSSGANVLTF
NA TRBJ2-7 NA TRBV5-1 13 TGCGCCAGCAGCTTCAACCGAGATTACGAGCAGTACTTC CASSFNRDYEQYF
NA TRBJ1-1 once TRBV6-5 15 TGTGCCAGCAGTTTCCGGAACAGGGCGAACACTGAAGCTTTCTTT CASSFRNRANTEAFF